The T cell receptor (beta chain) under discussion was sequenced for a study of T cell responses to AZD1222 COVID-19 vaccine. Study summary: Analysis merged second doses at about 4 or about 12 weeks. Whole-study results and caveats: Among AZD1222 vaccinees, only 5 to 7 were seropositive at baseline. Vaccine-associated CD4 TCRs ranged over spike, dominating at 160-218 and 743-854.

This clone was recorded a few times. The target antigen is unknown. Clones were read by immunoSEQ multiplex PCR, and TCRdb kept only the in-frame ones, dropping some. The table lists around 71,000 clones, 82% of them singletons. This receptor was obtained from an adult in good health. The sequencing used peripheral blood, collected on day 0 of AZD1222 vaccination.

Written as DNA, the CDR3 is TGTGCCAGCAGTAACCTACAGGCCGGTGGAAACACCATATATTTT. The encoded protein is CASSNLQAGGNTIYF. The gene calls are TRBV6-2 or TRBV6-3 and TRBJ1-3; D possibly corresponds to TRBD1 (5 bases). Trimming stripped 5 bases from V and 3 bases from J, with 14 bases between. Germline V gene lookup returns CDR1 MNHEY and CDR2 SVGEGT. This CDR3 has 15 residues.